This paragraph covers one TCR beta chain sequence. What this receptor recognizes is not known. The input lacks base qualities; no much larger clone sits a single base away. Library generation was performed with the immunoSEQ multiplex PCR assay. A mixture of 60 forward primers for TCR Vbeta segments and 13 reverse primers for TCR Jbeta segments was used in the multiplex PCR. The CDR3 region of rearranged TCR beta genes was amplified from genomic DNA by a multiplex PCR assay. The Illumina HiSeq System was used to sequence the amplified TCR beta libraries as 87-base-pair reads. Concerning the study's data processing: Across the 500 to 750 repertoires, a later analysis counted approximately 83 million unique TCR beta chains, some 11 million of which were shared by at least two donors. Raw reads were error-corrected and collapsed into unique sequences with a nearest-neighbor algorithm that merged closely related sequences to remove PCR and sequencing errors. CDR3 sequences were aligned to IMGT reference sequences to assign V, D and J gene segments. Each retained sequence needed at least a six-nucleotide match to both a V gene segment and a J gene segment. Rearrangements were called productive when the CDR3 lacked stop codons and stayed in frame with V and J; all others were non-productive. CDR3 was defined by IMGT convention, running from the second conserved V-encoded cysteine to the conserved J-encoded phenylalanine. The earlier analysis of approximately 500 of the donors excluded sequences that lacked an unambiguous match to a single V gene segment. In an earlier analysis of about 590 of the donors, a V segment was called functional when productive rearrangements were above 56.7%, and segregating when the standard deviation between donors exceeded 5%. A statistical classification framework was developed to diagnose cytomegalovirus status using the catalog of TCR beta chain sequences. V and J gene assignment, in a later analysis, came from comparing TCR nucleotide sequences with IMGT/GENE-DB human TR gene sequences. Using the TCRdist pipeline, a later analysis assigned CDR3 sequences along with most-parsimonious VDJ recombination scenarios. In a later analysis, each TCR beta chain was defined by its CDR3 amino acid sequence together with its V-gene family, and reads without a unique V-gene family were excluded. As a way to deal with suspected cross-contamination and a sequencing artifact, a later analysis dropped approximately 590 nucleotide sequences that were highly shared and had low generation probability. In a later analysis, a clonal expansion index for each public chain was calculated from normalized within-repertoire ranks of inferred template counts. Generation probabilities in a later analysis came from a VDJ recombination model fitted to out-of-frame rearrangements, and those results were checked against IGoR. Hypergeometric tests were used in a later analysis to score TCR-TCR, TCR-HLA and TCR-CMV co-occurrence, with a repertoire-size bias correction applied to the TCR pairs. To estimate false discovery rates, a later analysis permuted the HLA or CMV assignments 20 times. In a later analysis, co-occurring TCRs were grouped using DBSCAN, with TCRdist sequence similarity added in when clustering inside HLA-allele-positive subsets. For co-occurrence clustering, repertoires with fewer than 30,000 or more than 120,000 public chains were excluded, along with about five repertoires with anomalous nucleotide sharing. The source is immuneACCESS, and TCRdb retained only in-frame sequences with V and J called. Part of the clones is not carried over; for the studies checked, unresolved V genes explain less than half of this, and the remainder is unexplained. D and trimming come from the DNA, and the V and J calls and clone size come from that table. This sample comprises about 59,000 clones, roughly 80% of them detected only once. The leading ten clones occupy less than 2% of the sample.

The CDR3 has 15 amino acids, counting the end cysteine and phenylalanine. Only the CDR3 region is kept as DNA, spanning 45 bases read in frame from base 1. Looking up the germline V gene yields CDR1 SGHTA and CDR2 FQGNSA. The junction shows trimming of 5 bases on V and 3 bases on J, and the gene matches do not reach 6 bases of it. The sample originates from a study of cytomegalovirus exposure and HLA in healthy donors (dated by TCRdb to 2016 to 2017). With regard to the full study: In an earlier analysis of 587 of the donors, 250 to 350 Gb of sequence data and about 110 million unique TCR beta sequences from roughly 190 million T cells were reported. Every discovery cohort repertoire had been produced on one sequencing platform. The later analysis used no new phenotypic data to find candidate immune exposures, relying instead on TCR beta sequences and their occurrence across donors. An earlier analysis of roughly 600 of the donors used high-throughput TCR beta sequencing to judge whether each TCR beta V gene segment behaved as functional or pseudogenic. The study aimed to test whether cataloging public T cell receptors could reveal signatures of past pathogen exposure. Donor age, sex, ethnicity and CMV serostatus were compiled alongside the repertoire data. An early release that covered some 640 HLA-typed donors contained about 300 gigabases of sequencing data and roughly 84 million unique TCR sequences. Using immunosequencing, the study profiled T cell repertoires from 550 to 750 subjects and related those repertoires to cytomegalovirus serostatus. Genome-wide SNP genotypes for about 60% of the roughly 670 donors were used in a later genetic analysis, which treated that subset as a discovery cohort. Of the approximately 400 genotyped donors, more than 75% were placed in the genetic ancestry cluster associated with self-reported Caucasian donors. Typing coverage varied by locus: roughly 620-630 donors for A, B, C, DRB1 and DQB1; roughly 560 for DQA1; about 570 for DPA1; 450 to 480 for DPB1. HLA typing included class I and class II loci at four-digit resolution. A later analysis re-examined previously published TCR beta repertoires from 610 or so donors and added high-resolution HLA genotyping to investigate patterns of TCR occurrence. The study combined high-throughput TCR immunosequencing, statistical association of individual TCRs with disease status, and machine learning to predict cytomegalovirus infection status. About 5 DR-DQ haplotypes were handled as single units for association and clustering, since linkage in the cohort was strong. Besides the first cohort of approximately 710 subjects, a separate validation cohort made up of 95 to 150 different subjects was used. Among roughly 370 genotyped donors of the cohort, an average of 235,054 unique TCR beta nucleotide sequences were sequenced per donor, roughly 20% of them non-productive. The paper's findings and limits, for the study overall: In an earlier analysis of about 540 of the donors, most TCR beta V segments were observed in productive rearrangements about 87% or about 30% of the time, broadly matching IMGT annotations. Three of the identified cytomegalovirus-associated TCR beta chains were confirmed in vitro to be specific for cytomegalovirus antigens. According to a later genetic analysis, donors in an Asian-associated ancestry cluster had fewer N-insertions in productive TCRs than the approximately 650-donor mean. An association between a missense DCLRE1C variant and V-gene and J-gene trimming of TCR beta chains was found in a later genetic analysis and replicated in an independent cohort. This cohort had only TCR beta chains sequenced, and the lack of alpha or paired-chain data limited which features could be detected. The study gave a list of around 170 TCR beta chains associated with cytomegalovirus. The sequencing pipeline was judged likely to have produced a cluster of highly shared sequence variants as a technical artifact. The classifier was reported to diagnose cytomegalovirus status with high specificity and sensitivity in both the original cohort and the validation cohort. Because some donors lacked HLA typing at each locus, the association tests relied only on the typed subset. The 87-base-pair reads could not distinguish some IMGT-functional V segments, including TRBV6-2 and TRBV6-3, so those segments were excluded. Across donors, most TCR sequences were observed very rarely, whereas some public TCRs were present in many individuals. The authors suggested that the approach could potentially be generalized to other disease states and immunological phenotypes. In a later analysis, TCR association rates were found to vary across HLA loci, with the most associated TCRs seen for DRB1 alleles and the fewest for HLA-C alleles. Sequencing depth was assumed to be roughly uniform across donors in the presence/absence analyses, though that assumption may not hold. In a later analysis, HLA-associated TCR beta chains showed more clonal expansion and lower generation probabilities than non-associated chains that were equally common. The only immune exposure information available for the cohort was CMV serostatus. According to a later analysis, most CMV-associated TCR beta chains appeared to be HLA-restricted, and the HLA associations seemed to be driven largely by CMV exposure. In a later analysis, about 16,000 TCR beta sequences were associated with specific HLA alleles at a false discovery rate of 0.05. Correlated functional status among segregating V segments might reflect linkage disequilibrium, but an unknown experimental factor could not be ruled out. Over 15 rarely observed V segments, including chromosome 9 orphons, were excluded from the earlier analysis of about 610 of the donors because counts were too low. Strong co-occurrence of HLA alleles, especially DR and DQ, made assigning TCR associations to individual alleles difficult. A further reported finding was that TCR beta sequences accurately predicted the HLA-A and HLA-B alleles for most subjects in the first cohort. According to a later analysis, parvovirus B19, influenza, CMV and Epstein-Barr virus appeared linked to several top co-occurrence clusters.

The cohort comprised more than 550 healthy bone marrow donors. Cohort members were all nominally healthy when sampled, although unrecorded immune exposures were likely present. CMV serostatus was positive for around 310 and negative for about 50% of the roughly 700 cohort members, and was not recorded for this donor. Each donor provided a peripheral blood sample, and peripheral blood mononuclear cells were used for TCR beta sequencing. Genomic DNA extraction from the blood cell samples was performed with the Qiagen DNeasy Blood Extraction Kit. Sequencing used PBMCs. The clonotype was recovered from a human donor in good health. The rearrangement joined TRBV7-2 to TRBJ2-1, and 8 junctional nucleotides match TRBD1. The CDR3 sequence is CASSKDRGYYNEQFF. In nucleotide form, the sequence is TGTGCCAGCAGCAAAGACAGGGGCTACTACAATGAGCAGTTCTTC.